These 25 T cell receptor beta chains came from one sample sequenced in a study of T-cell memory formation after mild COVID-19. TCRdb reprocessed the 5' RACE reads with MiXCR, giving one entry per CDR3 protein. In the table there are about 450,000 distinct CDR3 sequences, 20% to 30% of which are singletons. Specimen: PBMCs or a T cell subset sorted from them (not recorded which). Receptors were obtained from an adult woman who had mild COVID-19 (a few samples of this study predate the infection). Cell type and time point are not known.

This clonotype appeared a few times. This rearrangement joins TRBV12-3 or TRBV12-4 to TRBJ2-2; no clear D gene. The CDR3 is 15 residues long. V lost 3 bases and J 3 bases, leaving 11 bases between the germline ends. CDR3 loop: CASSFSSAHTGELFF. As DNA, the CDR3 is TGTGCCAGCAGTTTTTCCAGCGCCCACACCGGGGAGCTGTTTTTT.

There are a few counts of this clonotype. The V and J genes are TRBV7-9 and TRBJ2-1; possibly TRBD2 for D (6 bases). Germline V gene lookup returns CDR1 SEHNR and CDR2 FQNEAQ (reference sequence). V gave up 10 bases and J gave up 2 bases, with 21 bases separating them. This CDR3 comprises 16 residues. CDR3 in amino acids: CATLTERAATYNEQFF. In DNA, the CDR3 is TGTGCCACCCTGACCGAGCGGGCCGCTACCTACAATGAGCAGTTCTTC. Supplemented by reference TRBV7-9 and TRBJ2-1, the full variable domain reads DTGVSQNPRHKITKRGQNVTFRCDPISEHNRLYWYRQTLGQGPEFLTYFQNEAQLEKSRLLSDRFSAERPKGSFSTLEIQRTEQGDSAMYLCATLTERAATYNEQFFGPGTRLTVL.

This clonotype was recorded only once. The chain uses TRBV3-1 and TRBJ1-2; D not certain. With 0 bases removed from V and 4 bases from J, the gap between germline ends came to 9 bases. Per germline, CDR1 LGHDT and CDR2 YNNKEL (reference sequence). CDR3 length equals 14 residues. The CDR3 region is CASSQDWQAYGYTF. The CDR3 DNA reads as TGTGCCAGCAGCCAAGATTGGCAGGCCTATGGCTACACCTTC.

The table lists this clonotype with a few counts. The rearrangement uses TRBV7-8 and TRBJ2-1; D possibly corresponds to TRBD1 (6 bases). V lost 5 bases to trimming and J lost 4 bases, with 12 bases between them. The CDR3 has 14 residues. CDR1 SGHVS and CDR2 FQNEAQ come from the germline V gene. This CDR3 reads CASSDGTTYNEQFF. The CDR3 DNA is TGTGCCAGCAGCGATGGGACAACTTACAATGAGCAGTTCTTC.

V is TRBV7-9 and J is TRBJ2-2; a possible D gene is TRBD2 (5 bases). The V gene lost 5 bases and the J gene lost 7 bases, with 11 bases spanning the gap. The CDR3 loop spans 13 amino acids. Germline V gene sequence: CDR1 SEHNR, CDR2 FQNEAQ (reference sequence). CDR3 region: CASSPRGRGELFF. The CDR3 nucleotides read TGTGCCAGCAGCCCGAGAGGGCGCGGGGAGCTGTTTTTT.

The rearrangement joins TRBV6-5 to TRBJ1-1; D remains ambiguous. Germline V CDR1 and CDR2: MNHEY, SVGAGI. The CDR3 covers 13 residues. V was shortened by 5 bases and J by 4 bases, with 11 bases between the two germline ends. CDR3 sequence reads: CASSLRRGTEAFF. CDR3 sequence (DNA): TGTGCCAGCAGTCTCCGGCGGGGCACTGAAGCTTTCTTT.

The gene calls are TRBV5-6 and TRBJ2-7; D call uncertain. V shed 4 bases and J shed 5 bases, with 10 bases lying between them. The germline V gene has CDR1 SGHDT and CDR2 YYEEEE. The length of the CDR3 is 12 residues. In DNA form, the CDR3 reads TGTGCCAGCAGCCCAAAGTCAGACGAGCAGTACTTC. Translation: CASSPKSDEQYF.

J is TRBJ1-2 and V is TRBV7-2, with D possibly TRBD1 on 5 matching bases. CDR1 is SGHTA, CDR2 FQGNSA, per germline. Trimming removed 9 bases at V and 8 bases at J, with 13 bases between. The CDR3 runs 11 residues. Written as DNA, the CDR3 is TGTGCCAGTCGGGGGGTTCGGGGCTACACCTTC. Translating it yields CASRGVRGYTF.

The chain uses TRBV7-2 and TRBJ1-6; TRBD1 agrees at 10 bases. CDR1 and CDR2 from the germline V gene are SGHTA and FQGNSA. This CDR3 is built from 15 residues. Trimming at V came to 1 base and at J to 10 bases, leaving 4 bases not matched to a gene. The CDR3 region has the DNA TGTGCCAGCAGCTTAGAGGGGACAGGGGCCTCACCCCTCCACTTT. As protein: CASSLEGTGASPLHF.

The chain links TRBV20-1 to TRBJ2-7; 7 bases agree with TRBD1. V shed 3 bases, J shed 5 bases, and the junction held 1 base outside the gene matches. This CDR3 is 11 amino acids long. Germline CDR1 DFQATT, CDR2 SNEGSKA (reference sequence). DNA for the CDR3: TGCAGTGCTAGGCAGGGGGACGAGCAGTACTTC. Protein: CSARQGDEQYF.

In this sample, this clonotype turned up a few times. The chain uses TRBV6-5 and TRBJ2-7; D is perhaps TRBD1 (6 bases). V was shortened by 3 bases and J by 5 bases, with 17 bases between the two germline ends. The CDR3 length is 15 residues. Germline V gives CDR1 MNHEY, CDR2 SVGAGI. The CDR3 is CASSYQGFRFDEQYF. CDR3 DNA sequence: TGTGCCAGCAGTTATCAGGGGTTCAGGTTTGACGAGCAGTACTTC.

This chain links TRBV30 with TRBJ1-1, with D unclear. This CDR3 comprises 12 residues. Germline V gives CDR1 GTSNPN, CDR2 SVGIG (reference sequence). Trimming left V 1 base short and J 7 bases short, with 10 bases between. The CDR3 region is CAWSAPFGEAFF. The CDR3 DNA follows: TGTGCCTGGAGTGCTCCTTTTGGTGAAGCTTTCTTT.

V usage is TRBV5-1 and J usage is TRBJ1-2, with D uncertain. The CDR3 loop spans 13 amino acids. With 4 bases removed from V and 6 bases from J, the gap between germline ends came to 13 bases. Germline lookup yields CDR1 SGHRS and CDR2 YFSETQ. In nucleotides, the CDR3 is TGCGCCAGCAGCACCGGGCCTCGGGATGGCTACACCTTC. This translates into CASSTGPRDGYTF.

This clonotype was seen more than once but under ten times. The chain couples TRBV5-7 to TRBJ2-7; 10 bases agree with TRBD1. TRBV5-7 is identified as an open reading frame with a role that is uncertain. V shed 5 bases and J 1 base; nucleotides not matched to a gene: 6. The CDR3 consists of 15 residues. The CDR3 region has the DNA TGTGCCAGCAGACAGACAGGGGGCAGTTCCTACGAGCAGTACTTC. Translating gives CASRQTGGSSYEQYF.

This clonotype was observed a few times. The rearrangement uses TRBV29-1 and TRBJ1-1; the D is unclear. Germline V gene sequence: CDR1 SQVTM, CDR2 ANQGSEA. V gave up 6 bases and J gave up 1 base, with 12 bases separating them. This CDR3 spans 13 amino acids. CDR3 residues: CSVAEGRNTEAFF. The DNA of the CDR3 is TGCAGCGTCGCTGAAGGGAGGAACACTGAAGCTTTCTTT.

This clonotype has only a few counts. The V call is TRBV5-1, the J call TRBJ2-1; D gene ambiguous. Trimming left V 1 base short and J 10 bases short, with 12 bases between. Germline CDR1 and CDR2: SGHRS and YFSETQ. This CDR3 has 13 amino acids. Here the CDR3 DNA reads TGCGCCAGCAGCTTGTTCTATCCAGGAGAGCAGTTCTTC. This translates into CASSLFYPGEQFF.

This clonotype has just a few counts. CDR3 nucleotides: TGCGCCAGCAGCACAGGACAGGGTCTCGAGCAGTACTTC. It is translated as CASSTGQGLEQYF. The chain is built from TRBV5-1 and TRBJ2-7; 8 nucleotides align to TRBD1. The CDR3 runs to 13 residues. Germline loops: CDR1 SGHRS, CDR2 YFSETQ. V gave up 4 bases and J gave up 6 bases; unmatched junction bases: 6.

The chain uses TRBV24-1 and TRBJ2-6; the D gene could be TRBD1 or TRBD2 (5 bases each). The length of the CDR3 is 18 residues. The V end lost 3 bases, the J end lost 0 bases, and 14 bases lay between the germline ends. Per germline, CDR1 KGHDR and CDR2 SFDVKD. In DNA form, the CDR3 reads TGTGCCACCAGTGATCCGCCGGGACCGAACTCTGGGGCCAACGTCCTGACTTTC. Translation gives CATSDPPGPNSGANVLTF.

The sample holds a few counts of this clonotype. J is TRBJ2-1 and V is TRBV24-1; D is unclear. CDR3 length: 12 residues. Trimming removed 1 base at V and 8 bases at J, with 5 bases between. Germline V lookup: CDR1 KGHDR, CDR2 SFDVKD. CDR3: CATSDFKYEQFF. The CDR3 nucleotides read TGTGCCACCAGTGATTTTAAATATGAGCAGTTCTTC.

The chain carries TRBV20-1 and TRBJ2-7, with 9 nucleotides matching TRBD2. The CDR3 is 16 residues long. From germline, CDR1 is DFQATT and CDR2 SNEGSKA (reference sequence). V trimming: 6 bases; J trimming: 3 bases; junction bases outside the gene matches: 15. This CDR3 reads CSAPMGIAGVVYEQYF. In DNA form, the CDR3 reads TGCAGTGCGCCAATGGGCATAGCGGGAGTAGTCTACGAGCAGTACTTC.

The sample holds a few counts of this clonotype. The chain combines TRBV4-2 with TRBJ2-7; 11 nucleotides match TRBD2. Germline lookup yields CDR1 LGHNA and CDR2 YNFKEQ. The CDR3 is 15 amino acids. V shed 4 bases, J shed 6 bases, and the junction held 8 bases outside the gene matches. This chain's CDR3 is CASSPGTSGLREQYF. The CDR3 nucleotides are TGTGCCAGCAGCCCCGGGACTAGCGGTTTACGCGAGCAGTACTTC.

A single count supports this clonotype. The chain carries TRBV9 and TRBJ1-6; perhaps TRBD1 as D (5 bases). The CDR3 runs 12 residues. The V gene lost 7 bases and the J gene lost 10 bases, with 12 bases spanning the gap. Germline values: CDR1 SGDLS, CDR2 YYNGEE. The CDR3 spells CASGRDGSPLHF. Here the CDR3 DNA reads TGTGCCAGCGGTCGGGACGGATCACCCCTCCACTTT.

This clonotype turned up a few times. A much more abundant neighbour one base away suggests this may be a read error. The chain recombines TRBV7-2 with TRBJ2-3, with no clear D. V gave up 5 bases and J gave up 2 bases, with 5 bases separating them. The CDR3 sequence is 12 residues long. Germline V gene sequence: CDR1 SGHTA, CDR2 FQGNSA. This chain's CDR3 is CASSTYTDTQYF. The CDR3 bases are TGTGCCAGCAGCACCTACACAGATACGCAGTATTTT.

This rearrangement joins TRBV5-1 to TRBJ2-2, with D possibly TRBD1 on 5 matching bases. Germline CDR1 reads SGHRS; CDR2 reads YFSETQ. V was clipped by 3 bases and J by 6 bases, with 9 bases between them. CDR3 length equals 13 residues. DNA of the CDR3: TGCGCCAGCAGCTACACAGGTTCCGGGGAGCTGTTTTTT. Encoded protein: CASSYTGSGELFF.

In this sample, this clonotype turned up a few times. The genes are TRBV19 and TRBJ2-6; D might be TRBD1 (6 bases). V was clipped by 8 bases and J by 4 bases, with 15 bases between them. Germline CDR1 LNHDA, CDR2 SQIVND (reference sequence). The CDR3 covers 15 residues. The CDR3 reads CASSQGLGGANVLTF. The CDR3 bases are TGTGCCAGTTCACAGGGCCTGGGGGGGGCCAACGTCCTGACTTTC.